This TCR beta chain was profiled in a study of shared clonotypes between healthy human individuals (dated by TCRdb to between 2020 and 2021). Regarding the complete study: A couple of women and three men aged 18 to 49 years were included in the cohort. For each donor, CD4 naive and CD4 memory were each run on three plates, CD8 naive on two plates, and CD8 memory on one plate. The study deeply sequenced blood TCR repertoires of roughly five healthy adults to estimate repertoire size and the extent of clonotype sharing between individuals. Libraries were prepared and TCR repertoires were sequenced by different laboratories using diverse techniques, in order to increase sequencing depth and limit assay-specific biases. Leukapheresis yielded between about 0.8 and 8.9 billion PBMCs per donor.

Details on this clone: Its recognized antigen is unknown. The input lacks base qualities; no much larger clone sits a single base away.

Using the deep immunoSEQ assay, TCR CDR3 regions were amplified from genomic DNA by multiplex PCR. Extracted genomic DNA from each cell subset was distributed evenly across all wells of several immunoSEQ 96-well plates, and each plate was treated as a replicate. Each replicate PCR for sorted subsets received roughly 0.2 ug genomic DNA, equal to roughly 30,000 T cell genomes. Purified libraries were measured with a Qubit 3.0 fluorometer, size-checked on a Bioanalyzer 2100, and measured again with the KAPA Library Quantification kit. A separate single-read 150-cycle Illumina NextSeq 550 flow cell was used to sequence each immunoSEQ 96-well plate. The study's own analysis went as follows. Because only junctional sequences without quality scores were contained in the immunoSEQ output, filtering matching that applied to full-length reads could not be performed. Sequences were annotated with PyIR, a Python wrapper for IgBLAST v1.9, and V/J genes and CDR3 were assigned using IMGT germline references. Reads with weak V/J assignments (E-value above 1e-6), missing CDR3, stop codons, out-of-frame junctions, or ambiguous translated residues were removed. V3J clonotypes were defined by identical inferred V gene, J gene, and CDR3 amino acid sequence. To compute the percentage overlap between repertoires, the number of shared unique clonotypes was divided by the size of the smaller repertoire. Richness of each repertoire was evaluated using RTK rarefaction, the Chao1 estimator, and Recon v2.1 estimates of unobserved clonotypes. Generation probabilities were computed with OLGA for all TCRbeta clonotypes obtained by the gDNA method from several donors. TCRdb took over this immuneACCESS table, retaining in-frame rearrangements with V and J assigned. Such tables are incomplete; in checked studies, under half of the missing clones stem from an unresolved V gene, and the remainder is unexplained. The D gene and trimming were derived from the DNA, and the V and J assignments and clone size from that table. The sample records 1.5 million to 2.5 million clones, approximately 94% of which are singletons. The top ten clones comprise roughly 1.2% of the sample.

V loses 4 bases, J loses 2 bases, and the germline ends lie 14 bases apart. Inclusive of the bounding cysteine and phenylalanine, the CDR3 is 15 residues long. The entry retains the CDR3 DNA only, 45 bases that are in frame from base 1. CDR1 and CDR2 were assigned from the germline V gene (reference sequence) as SGHNT and YYREEE. The study at large found these results: Naive subsets generally had larger estimated clonotype richness than memory subsets did. Only blood was sampled, and tissue TCR repertoires likely differ from those in blood. Based on pairwise subsampling, the degree of clonotype sharing among donors was expected to be affected by sequencing depth. Incomplete sequencing was indicated by rarefaction of sorted-subset datasets, despite the large sequencing depth. When several donors were compared, the shared fraction of clonotypes was 5% to 6.5% for naive CD4, around 4% for naive CD8, roughly 2.3% for memory CD4, and 0.4% for memory CD8. Compared with non-shared clonotypes, the clonotypes found in all four sorted-subset donors had higher generation probabilities. Because the study included only a small number of donors, the genetic and exposure-history diversity represented was limited.

For the CD8 naive samples, CD45RO-negative cells were positively selected for CCR7, yielding a CD45RA+CCR7+ population from which TemRA cells were excluded. The donors were healthy, HIV-negative adults who had no recently reported acute infections or vaccinations. Every donor was a Caucasian adult living in Nashville, Tennessee, USA. Blood was collected by leukapheresis, and PBMCs were isolated by Ficoll-Histopaque density gradient centrifugation and then cryopreserved in liquid nitrogen vapor phase. Analytical flow cytometry was used to check the purity and quantity of each magnetically sorted T cell population. From each sorted fraction, genomic DNA was isolated and quantified by UV absorbance on a Nanodrop 2000c.

Sequencing was done on a sample of naive CD8+ T cells sorted from blood. The cell subset or site label for this specimen denotes: CD45RA+CCR7+. This TCR came from a young man in good health. The receptor chain draws on TRBV5-4 and TRBJ2-3; D gene: possibly TRBD2, on 5 matching bases. The CDR3 reads CASSQMGAYTDTQYF. The sequenced DNA: TGTGCCAGCAGCCAGATGGGAGCCTACACAGATACGCAGTATTTT.